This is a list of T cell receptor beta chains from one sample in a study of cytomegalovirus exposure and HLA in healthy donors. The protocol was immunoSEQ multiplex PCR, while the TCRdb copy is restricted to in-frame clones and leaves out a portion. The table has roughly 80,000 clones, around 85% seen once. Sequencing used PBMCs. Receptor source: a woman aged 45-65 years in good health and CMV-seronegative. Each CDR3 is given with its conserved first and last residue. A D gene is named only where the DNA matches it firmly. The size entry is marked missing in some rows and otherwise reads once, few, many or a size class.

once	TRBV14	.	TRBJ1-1	TGTGCCAGCAGCCACGGGGGGCCCAACACTGAAGCTTTCTTT	CASSHGGPNTEAFF
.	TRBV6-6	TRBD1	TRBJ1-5	TGTGCCAGCAGTTGGGGACAGGGTAATCAGCCCCAGCATTTT	CASSWGQGNQPQHF
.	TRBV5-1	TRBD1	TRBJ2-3	TGCGCCAGCAGCGTGGGACAGGGGTATTCAGATACGCAGTATTTT	CASSVGQGYSDTQYF
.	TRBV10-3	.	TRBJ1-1	TGTGCCATCAGTGAGTCGGAGTATCAGGGGCTAATGAACACTGAAGCTTTCTTT	CAISESEYQGLMNTEAFF
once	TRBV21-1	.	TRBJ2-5	TGTGCCAGCAGCAAGCCGGGGACAGACCAAGAGACCCAGTACTTC	CASSKPGTDQETQYF
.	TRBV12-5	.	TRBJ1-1	TGTGCTAGTGGTCCCGTCGTATCCCCAGGGAATGCTGAAGCTTTCTTT	CASGPVVSPGNAEAFF
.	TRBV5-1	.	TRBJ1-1	TGCGCCAGCAGTAGAGGGGACTCGAACACTGAAGCTTTCTTT	CASSRGDSNTEAFF
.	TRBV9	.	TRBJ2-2	TGTGCCAGCAGCCCTCGGGGGACCTCCACCGGGGAGCTGTTTTTT	CASSPRGTSTGELFF
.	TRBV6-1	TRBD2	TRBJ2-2	TGTGCCAGCAGTGAGAGGGAGGGTACGACCGGGGAGCTGTTTTTT	CASSEREGTTGELFF
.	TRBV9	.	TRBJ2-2	TGTGCCAGCACCCCGAGGCCCACCGGGGAGCTGTTTTTT	CASTPRPTGELFF
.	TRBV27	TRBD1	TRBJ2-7	TGTGCCAGCAGTCCCTGGACAGGCTACGAGCAGTACTTC	CASSPWTGYEQYF
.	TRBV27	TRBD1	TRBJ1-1	TGTGCCAGCAGCCAGGGGGCCCTGAACACTGAAGCTTTCTTT	CASSQGALNTEAFF
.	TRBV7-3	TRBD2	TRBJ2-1	TGTGCCAGCAGCTCGGGACTAGCGGAACACAATGAGCAGTTCTTC	CASSSGLAEHNEQFF
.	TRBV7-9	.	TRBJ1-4	TGTGCCAGCAGCTCTGGGGGGGGTTCTCCGAATGAAAAACTGTTTTTT	CASSSGGGSPNEKLFF
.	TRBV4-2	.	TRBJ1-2	TGTGCCAGCAGCCAAGATAGGCAGGGTTCCGGTGGCTACACCTTC	CASSQDRQGSGGYTF
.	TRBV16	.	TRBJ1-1	TGTGCCAGCAGCCCGACAAGTCTGAACACTGAAGCTTTCTTT	CASSPTSLNTEAFF
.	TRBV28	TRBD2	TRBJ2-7	TGTGCCAGCAGTTTATTGGGGGGACTAGCGGCATCCTACGAGCAGTACTTC	CASSLLGGLAASYEQYF
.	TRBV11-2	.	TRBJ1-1	TGTGCCAGCAGCTTATCACTTATTACTGAAGCTTTCTTT	CASSLSLITEAFF
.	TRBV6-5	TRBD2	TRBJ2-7	TGTGCCGCCACCTCAGGGAGGGAAGACTACGAGCAGTACTTC	CAATSGREDYEQYF
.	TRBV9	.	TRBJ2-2	TGTGCCAGCAGCCCAGACCGGGGAACCACCGGGGAGCTGTTTTTT	CASSPDRGTTGELFF
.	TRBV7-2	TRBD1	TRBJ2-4	TGTGCCAGCAGCTTAGCATACAGGGGAAAAAACATTCAGTACTTC	CASSLAYRGKNIQYF
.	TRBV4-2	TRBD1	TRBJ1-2	TGTGCCAGCAGCCAAGCCGAGGGACAGAACTATGGCTACACCTTC	CASSQAEGQNYGYTF
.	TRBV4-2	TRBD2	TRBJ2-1	TGTGCCAGCAGCCAACCCCGGGGTAGCGGGGGGAGCTCCTACAATGAGCAGTTCTTC	CASSQPRGSGGSSYNEQFF
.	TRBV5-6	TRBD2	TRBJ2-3	TGTGCCAGCAGCTTGAGAGTAGCGGGGATGGGCACAGATACGCAGTATTTT	CASSLRVAGMGTDTQYF